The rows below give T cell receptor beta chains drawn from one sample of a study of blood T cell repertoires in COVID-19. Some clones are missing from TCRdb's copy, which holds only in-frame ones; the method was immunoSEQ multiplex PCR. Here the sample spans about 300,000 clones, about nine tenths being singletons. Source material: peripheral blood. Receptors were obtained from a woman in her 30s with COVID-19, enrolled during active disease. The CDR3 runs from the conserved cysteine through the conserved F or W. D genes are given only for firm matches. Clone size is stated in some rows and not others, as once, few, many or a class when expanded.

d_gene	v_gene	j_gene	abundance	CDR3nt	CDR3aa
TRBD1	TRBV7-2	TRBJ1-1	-	TGTGCCAGCAGCTCGCCCCAAGGCACAGGGGGAAGCACTGAAGCTTTCTTT	CASSSPQGTGGSTEAFF
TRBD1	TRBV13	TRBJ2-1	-	TGTGCCAGCAGCTTAAGTGGACAGGGGTACGATGAGCAGTTCTTC	CASSLSGQGYDEQFF
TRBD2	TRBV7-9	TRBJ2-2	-	TGTGCCAGCAGCGTCTTAGCGGGTCGCACCGGGGAGCTGTTTTTT	CASSVLAGRTGELFF
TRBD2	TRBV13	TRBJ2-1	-	TGTGCCAGCAGCCGTAGCGGGGCCCTGGATGAGCAGTTCTTC	CASSRSGALDEQFF
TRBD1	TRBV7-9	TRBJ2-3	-	TGTGCCAGCAGCTATGGGACAGTGACGCAGTATTTT	CASSYGTVTQYF
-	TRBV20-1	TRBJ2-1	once	TGCAGTGCTAGGAGGTCGCGGGAGCAGTTCTTC	CSARRSREQFF
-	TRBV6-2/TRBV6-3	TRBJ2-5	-	TGTGCCAGCAGTTATCTACGGTACCAAGAGACCCAGTACTTC	CASSYLRYQETQYF
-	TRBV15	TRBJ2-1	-	TGTGCCACCAGCAGATGGCTAGCCACCTACAATGAGCAGTTCTTC	CATSRWLATYNEQFF
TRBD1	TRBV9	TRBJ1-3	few	TGTGCCAGCAGCGCCCTACCCGGGACAGGTTCTCTCTCTGGAAACACCATATATTTT	CASSALPGTGSLSGNTIYF
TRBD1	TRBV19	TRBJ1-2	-	TGTGCCAGTAAGGACAGGGCCGACTATGGCTACACCTTC	CASKDRADYGYTF
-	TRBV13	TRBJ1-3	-	TGTGCCAGCAGCCCCTTCTCTGGAAACACCATATATTTT	CASSPFSGNTIYF
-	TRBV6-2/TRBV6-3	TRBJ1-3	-	TGTGCCAGCAGTTACTCATCGGGATCTGGAAACACCATATATTTT	CASSYSSGSGNTIYF
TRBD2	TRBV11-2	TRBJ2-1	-	TGTGCCAGCAGCTCCGGGACTAGTCGGGGCTACGGTGAGCAGTTCTTC	CASSSGTSRGYGEQFF
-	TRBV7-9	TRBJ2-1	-	TGTGCCAGCAGCTCCCGGGAGAACAATGAGCAGTTCTTC	CASSSRENNEQFF
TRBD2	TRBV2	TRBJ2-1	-	TGTGCCAGCTTCGGGACTAGCGGGGGGAGTTTGTTCTTC	CASFGTSGGSLFF
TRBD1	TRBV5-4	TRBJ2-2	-	TGTGCCAGCAGCTTGGGGGGACAGTACACCGGGGAGCTGTTTTTT	CASSLGGQYTGELFF
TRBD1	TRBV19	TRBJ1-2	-	TGTGCCAGTAGGAGGACAGGGGGCACCTATGGCTACACCTTC	CASRRTGGTYGYTF
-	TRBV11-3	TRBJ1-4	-	TGTGCCAGCAGCCGCGGGGGGGGAGCTAATGAAAAACTGTTTTTT	CASSRGGGANEKLFF
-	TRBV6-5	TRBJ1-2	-	TGTGCCACTACTACCCCTACAGGAGCTAACTATGGCTACACCTTC	CATTTPTGANYGYTF
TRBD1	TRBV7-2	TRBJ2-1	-	TGTGCCAGCAGCTTAGGGGGACAGGGAAATGAGCAGTTCTTC	CASSLGGQGNEQFF
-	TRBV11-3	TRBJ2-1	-	TGTGCCAGCAGCTTATGGTTGGGACAAGAGCAGTTCTTC	CASSLWLGQEQFF
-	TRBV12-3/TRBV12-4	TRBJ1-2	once	TGTGCCAGCAGCCATCCGGCGGGGGGCTACACCTTC	CASSHPAGGYTF
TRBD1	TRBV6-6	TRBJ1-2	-	TGTGCCATCACGGGACAGAACTATGGCTACACCTTC	CAITGQNYGYTF
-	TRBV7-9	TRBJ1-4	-	TGTGCCAGCAGCTTAGGGGACACCCTTGCAACTAATGAAAAACTGTTTTTT	CASSLGDTLATNEKLFF
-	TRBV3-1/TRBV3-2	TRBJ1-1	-	TGTGCCAGCAGCCAAACTACGAACACTGAAGCTTTCTTT	CASSQTTNTEAFF
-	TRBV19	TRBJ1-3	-	TGTGCCTCGGGGGTGTTCCTGAGCTCTGGAAACACCATATATTTT	CASGVFLSSGNTIYF
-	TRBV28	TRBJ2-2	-	TGTGCCAGCAGGCTAACAGGGCCGAACACCGGGGAGCTGTTTTTT	CASRLTGPNTGELFF
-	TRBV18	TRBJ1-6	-	TGTGCCAGCTCACCTGGTTTGCCACAGATGTCACCCCTCCACTTT	CASSPGLPQMSPLHF
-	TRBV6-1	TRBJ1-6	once	TGTGCCAGCAGTGAAGTTGTGGGGGCTGGTAGTTCACCCCTCCACTTT	CASSEVVGAGSSPLHF
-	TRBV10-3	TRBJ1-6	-	TGTGCCAGCCGATCAGGGGTTAATTCACCCCTCCACTTT	CASRSGVNSPLHF
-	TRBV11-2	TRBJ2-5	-	TGTGCCAGCAGCTCCGGAGAGACCCAGTACTTC	CASSSGETQYF
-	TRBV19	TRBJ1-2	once	TGTGCCGCGGGTCCTCCCTTTTATGGCTACACCTTC	CAAGPPFYGYTF
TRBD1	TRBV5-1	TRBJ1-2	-	TGCGCCAGCAGCTTGCCGACAGGGGGTACCGATGGCTACACCTTC	CASSLPTGGTDGYTF
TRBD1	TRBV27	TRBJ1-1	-	TGTGCCAGCAGTTTTGGGACAGGGAGGGGTACTGAAGCTTTCTTT	CASSFGTGRGTEAFF